One and the same sample provided the 29 T cell receptor beta chains below, sequenced in a study of cytomegalovirus exposure and HLA in healthy donors. Researchers ran the PCR with 60 Vbeta and 13 Jbeta primers. Repertoires were generated with immunoSEQ multiplex PCR, while TCRdb's copy carries only in-frame clones and drops some. The sample shows fewer than 65,000 clones, 70% to 85% of them seen only once. Sequencing used PBMCs. Receptor source: a man aged 30-40 years in good health and CMV-seronegative.

The chain is built from TRBV5-4 and TRBJ1-2; a weak D match, TRBD1 (5 bases). V gave up 6 bases and J gave up 5 bases, with 20 bases separating them. This CDR3 contains 15 residues. Germline lookup yields CDR1 SGHNT and CDR2 YYREEE (reference sequence). As DNA, the CDR3 is TGTGCCAGCAACCTTTGGGGGGATGGGGGTTATGGCTACACCTTC. Protein product: CASNLWGDGGYGYTF.

The chain couples TRBV5-1 to TRBJ2-5, with 14 positions matching TRBD2. The CDR3 loop spans 18 amino acids. Unmatched junction bases numbered 9, after V lost 0 bases and J lost 5 bases. Per the germline V gene, CDR1 is SGHRS and CDR2 is YFSETQ. The CDR3 is CASSLGGLAGVGSETQYF. The DNA of the CDR3 is TGCGCCAGCAGCTTGGGGGGACTAGCGGGGGTCGGGTCTGAGACCCAGTACTTC.

This chain uses TRBV7-8 with TRBJ2-7; 7 bases fit TRBD1. V lost 6 bases, J lost 2 bases, and 4 bases stayed unmatched. Germline loops: CDR1 SGHVS, CDR2 FQNEAQ. The length of the CDR3 is 13 residues. CDR3 residues: CASSSTGAYEQYF. In DNA, the CDR3 is TGTGCCAGCAGTTCCACAGGGGCCTACGAGCAGTACTTC.

The chain couples TRBV5-1 to TRBJ1-2, with TRBD1 identical over 7 bases. CDR1 and CDR2 (germline): SGHRS, YFSETQ. This CDR3 region has 12 residues. V was pared by 4 bases and J by 4 bases, with 1 base of the junction left unmatched. CDR3 sequence (DNA): TGCGCCAGCAGCCGGGACAGCTATGGCTACACCTTC. It is translated as CASSRDSYGYTF.

The rearrangement links TRBV30 to TRBJ2-5, with 7 bases that match TRBD2. The germline gives CDR1 GTSNPN, CDR2 SVGIG (reference sequence). V was clipped by 0 bases and J by 7 bases; unmatched bases: 14. CDR3 length: 16 residues. In nucleotides, the CDR3 is TGTGCCTGGAGTGTATTGGTGGCTAGCGGTCCGGGGACCCAGTACTTC. Its protein is CAWSVLVASGPGTQYF.

The chain uses TRBV18 and TRBJ2-7; weak D call: TRBD1 (6 bases). The CDR3 is 15 residues long. Germline-derived CDR1 and CDR2 are KGHSH and LQKENI. V was clipped by 3 bases and J by 3 bases, with 15 bases between them. The DNA of the CDR3 is TGTGCCAGCTCACCCACCGTGATAGGGGGCTACGAGCAGTACTTC. Translation gives CASSPTVIGGYEQYF.

This clone was detected only a few times. J is TRBJ2-1 and V is TRBV19, with TRBD2 matching over 11 bases. Germline V gives CDR1 LNHDA, CDR2 SQIVND (reference sequence). The CDR3 contains 17 residues. After removal of 1 base from V and 3 bases from J, the junction contained 5 bases not matched to a gene. The CDR3 protein is CASSIVLGTSGYNEQFF. The CDR3 coding sequence is TGTGCCAGTAGTATAGTCCTCGGGACTAGCGGCTACAATGAGCAGTTCTTC.

This clone came up once. This sequence joins TRBV29-1 and TRBJ2-5; D unresolved. The germline CDR1 and CDR2 sequences are SQVTM and ANQGSEA. V lost 4 bases to trimming and J lost 4 bases, with 13 bases between them. The CDR3 is 13 residues long. The chain's CDR3 is CSVVTVSGETQYF. The CDR3 DNA reads as TGCAGCGTTGTTACAGTGTCAGGAGAGACCCAGTACTTC.

This clone has more than one count but fewer than ten. This chain uses TRBV18 with TRBJ2-2; D remains ambiguous. V was pared by 3 bases and J by 9 bases, with 5 bases between. Per germline, CDR1 KGHSH and CDR2 LQKENI. The CDR3 is 11 amino acids. This CDR3 reads CASSPARELFF. The DNA of the CDR3 is TGTGCCAGCTCACCCGCGCGGGAGCTGTTTTTT. Based on the CDR3 plus reference TRBV18 and TRBJ2-2, the full variable domain is NAGVMQNPRHLVRRRGQEARLRCSPMKGHSHVYWYRQLPEEGLKFMVYLQKENIIDESGMPKERFSAEFPKEGPSILRIQQVVRGDSAAYFCASSPARELFFGEGSRLTVL.

This clone was detected a few times. The chain is built from TRBV9 and TRBJ2-2; weak D call: TRBD2 (5 bases). V lost 4 bases to trimming and J lost 4 bases, with 14 bases between them. There are 15 residues in the CDR3. Germline V gene data show CDR1 as SGDLS and CDR2 as YYNGEE. The chain's CDR3 is CASSPELRVTGELFF. CDR3 DNA: TGTGCCAGCAGCCCGGAGTTGAGGGTCACCGGGGAGCTGTTTTTT.

Written as DNA, the CDR3 is TGTGCCAGCAGCGACCCAGACAGGATCTATGGCTACACCTTC. Protein: CASSDPDRIYGYTF. The chain links TRBV28 to TRBJ1-2; the D gene is possibly TRBD1 (6 bases). V shed 6 bases and J shed 4 bases, with 15 bases lying between them. The V gene's germline CDR1 is MDHEN and CDR2 SYDVKM. CDR3 length: 14 amino acids.

V usage is TRBV30 and J usage is TRBJ2-1; D perhaps matches TRBD1 (5 bases). Looked up from germline, CDR1 is GTSNPN and CDR2 is SVGIG (reference sequence). This CDR3 is built from 15 residues. V shed 0 bases and J shed 0 bases, with 9 bases lying between them. DNA of the CDR3: TGTGCCTGGAGTGTTGGGGCTACCTCCTACAATGAGCAGTTCTTC. Its protein is CAWSVGATSYNEQFF.

This clone appeared a single time. The chain employs TRBV2 and TRBJ2-5; 12 positions agree with TRBD2. Germline V CDR1 and CDR2: SNHLY, FYNNEI. This CDR3 contains 16 residues. After removal of 8 bases from V and 1 base from J, the junction contained 8 bases not matched to a gene. This CDR3 reads CASGGLAGRTQETQYF. The CDR3 coding sequence is TGTGCCAGCGGCGGACTAGCGGGGCGCACCCAAGAGACCCAGTACTTC.

This chain links TRBV30 with TRBJ2-6, with D possibly being TRBD1 (8 bases). The CDR3 runs to 15 residues. CDR1 GTSNPN and CDR2 SVGIG come from the germline V gene (reference sequence). This CDR3 is CASDRGGSGANVLTF. The CDR3 DNA is TGTGCTTCTGACAGGGGAGGGTCTGGGGCCAACGTCCTGACTTTC. Full variable domain (remainder filled in from reference TRBV30 and TRBJ2-6): SQTIHQWPATLVQPVGSPLSLECTVEGTSNPNLYWYRQAAGRGLQLLFYSVGIGQISSEVPQNLSASRPQDRQFILSSKKLLLSDSGFYLCASDRGGSGANVLTFGAGSRLTVL.

This clone was found once. This chain links TRBV19 with TRBJ2-7; D remains ambiguous. This CDR3 comprises 13 residues. Germline V gene sequence: CDR1 LNHDA, CDR2 SQIVND (reference sequence). V gave up 3 bases and J gave up 2 bases, with 8 bases separating them. DNA for the CDR3: TGTGCCAGTAGTATGGAGATTACCTACGAGCAGTACTTC. Protein sequence: CASSMEITYEQYF.

The rearrangement links TRBV6-4 to TRBJ2-3, with TRBD1 matching 11 bases. The J segment lost 8 bases and the V segment lost 0 bases, leaving 7 bases of the junction unmatched. Germline CDR1 reads MRHNA; CDR2 reads SNTAGT. This CDR3 comprises 16 residues. CDR3 residues: CASSDSFGQGASTQYF. DNA of the CDR3: TGTGCCAGCAGTGACTCGTTCGGACAGGGGGCGAGTACGCAGTATTTT.

This chain uses TRBV19 with TRBJ1-5; D perhaps matches TRBD1 (5 bases). The CDR3 spans 15 residues. V was cut by 3 bases and J by 1 base, with 10 bases left in between. Per germline, CDR1 LNHDA and CDR2 SQIVND (reference sequence). The CDR3 loop is CASSMGGLSNQPQHF. The CDR3 DNA reads TGTGCCAGTAGTATGGGGGGATTGAGCAATCAGCCCCAGCATTTT.

This chain connects TRBV6-5 to TRBJ1-1; weak D call: TRBD1 (5 bases). Germline CDR1 MNHEY, CDR2 SVGAGI. The CDR3 is made up of 14 amino acids. The V end lost 4 bases, the J end lost 2 bases, and 11 bases lay between the germline ends. The CDR3 is CASSFGHRNTEAFF. CDR3 DNA sequence: TGTGCCAGCAGTTTCGGACACCGTAACACTGAAGCTTTCTTT.

V gene TRBV7-6 combines with J gene TRBJ2-2; 9 nucleotides match TRBD2. CDR1 and CDR2 from the germline V gene are SGHVS and FNYEAQ. Losses at the gene ends were 7 bases for V and 3 bases for J; bases not matched to a gene: 9. The CDR3 sequence is 16 residues long. In DNA, the CDR3 is TGTGCCAGCACGCAGGGCGGGGGGGCTGACACCGGGGAGCTGTTTTTT. It is translated as CASTQGGGADTGELFF. Together with reference TRBV7-6 and TRBJ2-2, the CDR3 gives the full variable domain: GAGVSQSPRYKVTKRGQDVALRCDPISGHVSLYWYRQALGQGPEFLTYFNYEAQQDKSGLPNDRFSAERPEGSISTLTIQRTEQRDSAMYRCASTQGGGADTGELFFGEGSRLTVL.

This clone showed up just a few times. The chain uses TRBV28 and TRBJ2-7; 7 positions agree with TRBD1. CDR3 length: 16 amino acids. Germline loops: CDR1 MDHEN, CDR2 SYDVKM. The ends lost 4 bases at V and 1 base at J; junction bases unmatched: 10. The CDR3 sequence: CASSSGGQFISYEQYF. Here the CDR3 DNA reads TGTGCCAGCAGTTCTGGGGGACAGTTTATTTCCTACGAGCAGTACTTC.

The rearrangement joins TRBV6-1 to TRBJ1-2; D is ambiguous. The CDR3 loop spans 13 amino acids. V lost 6 bases to trimming and J lost 2 bases, with 10 bases between them. Germline-derived CDR1 and CDR2 are MNHNS and SASEGT. The CDR3 DNA is TGTGCCAGCAGGCGGGATCAGAACTATGGCTACACCTTC. This translates into CASRRDQNYGYTF.

The V gene is TRBV4-3, the J gene TRBJ2-2; the match to TRBD1 covers 8 bases. Germline lookup yields CDR1 LGHNA and CDR2 YSLEER. The J segment lost 6 bases and the V segment lost 3 bases, leaving 12 bases of the junction unmatched. The CDR3 extends over 17 amino acids. The CDR3 spells CASSHHEDRVTPGELFF. The CDR3 DNA reads as TGCGCCAGCAGCCACCACGAGGACAGGGTGACCCCCGGGGAGCTGTTTTTT.

A few counts support this clone. The chain combines TRBV5-4 with TRBJ2-3, with a tentative D call TRBD2 (6 bases). V shed 3 bases and J shed 8 bases, with 16 bases lying between them. The CDR3 covers 14 residues. CDR1 and CDR2 from the germline V gene are SGHNT and YYREEE (reference sequence). CDR3 sequence reads: CASSSGTLGGTQYF. The CDR3 DNA reads TGTGCCAGCAGCTCCGGGACTCTGGGTGGTACGCAGTATTTT.

The chain joins TRBV14 to TRBJ2-7, with TRBD1 matching over 9 bases. The junction had 7 bases not matched to a gene; V was cut back by 4 bases and J by 6 bases. The germline gives CDR1 SGHDN, CDR2 FVKESK. The CDR3 totals 14 residues. CDR3 sequence: CASSLQTGGGEQYF. CDR3 sequence (DNA): TGTGCCAGCAGCCTGCAGACAGGGGGGGGCGAGCAGTACTTC.

This chain joins TRBV18 and TRBJ2-1, with 9 bases that match TRBD2. This CDR3 has 15 residues. Germline V gene lookup returns CDR1 KGHSH and CDR2 LQKENI. V shed 1 base, J shed 7 bases, and the junction held 5 bases outside the gene matches. The CDR3 nucleotides are TGTGCCAGCTCACCACGCGGGGGGGCCGGGAATGAGCAGTTCTTC. Protein: CASSPRGGAGNEQFF.

V gene TRBV28 combines with J gene TRBJ1-1, with D possibly matching TRBD1 (5 bases). The CDR3 covers 14 residues. Between the trimmed V and J ends, which lost 1 base and 8 bases, there was a span of 14 bases. In germline, CDR1 is MDHEN, CDR2 SYDVKM. Here the CDR3 reads CASSLFDSRAEAFF. CDR3 DNA: TGTGCCAGCAGTTTATTCGACAGCCGGGCCGAAGCTTTCTTT. Supplemented by reference TRBV28 and TRBJ1-1, the full variable domain reads DVKVTQSSRYLVKRTGEKVFLECVQDMDHENMFWYRQDPGLGLRLIYFSYDVKMKEKGDIPEGYSVSREKKERFSLILESASTNQTSMYLCASSLFDSRAEAFFGQGTRLTVV.

The chain carries TRBV2 and TRBJ2-3; no clear D. Trimming removed 6 bases at V and 7 bases at J, with 14 bases between. The CDR3 spans 13 residues. Germline CDR1 SNHLY, CDR2 FYNNEI. The CDR3 sequence is CASRPTVINTQYF. CDR3 nucleotides: TGTGCCAGCAGACCCACGGTGATTAATACGCAGTATTTT.

In this sample, this clone turned up a few times. The rearrangement joins TRBV19 to TRBJ2-1; the D gene is possibly TRBD1 (5 bases). Germline-derived CDR1 and CDR2 are LNHDA and SQIVND (reference sequence). This CDR3 is 15 amino acids long. Between the trimmed V and J ends, which lost 4 bases and 2 bases, there was a span of 12 bases. The CDR3 region has the DNA TGTGCCAGTAGTAAGCAGGGTAGCCCCTACAATGAGCAGTTCTTC. This sequence encodes CASSKQGSPYNEQFF.

V is TRBV29-1 and J is TRBJ2-5, with D perhaps matching TRBD2 (6 bases). The J call could be wrong; TRBJ2-7 is a better fit for the DNA end. The CDR3 has 14 amino acids. Germline CDR1 is SQVTM and CDR2 is ANQGSEA. The CDR3: CSGGAGLGTYEQYF. The CDR3 DNA reads TGCAGCGGCGGGGCCGGGTTAGGTACCTACGAGCAGTACTTC.